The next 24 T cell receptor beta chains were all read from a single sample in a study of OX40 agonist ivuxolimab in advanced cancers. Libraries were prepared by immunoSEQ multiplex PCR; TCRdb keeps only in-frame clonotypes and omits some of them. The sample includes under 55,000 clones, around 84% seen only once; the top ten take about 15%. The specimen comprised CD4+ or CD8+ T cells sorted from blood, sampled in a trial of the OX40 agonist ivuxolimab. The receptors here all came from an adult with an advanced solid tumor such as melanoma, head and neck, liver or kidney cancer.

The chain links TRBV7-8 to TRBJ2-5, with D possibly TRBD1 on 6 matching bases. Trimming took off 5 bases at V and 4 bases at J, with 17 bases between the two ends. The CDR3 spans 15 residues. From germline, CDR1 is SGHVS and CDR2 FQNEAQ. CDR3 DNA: TGTGCCAGCAGCCGCCACCAGGGGTATGGAGAGACCCAGTACTTC. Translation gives CASSRHQGYGETQYF.

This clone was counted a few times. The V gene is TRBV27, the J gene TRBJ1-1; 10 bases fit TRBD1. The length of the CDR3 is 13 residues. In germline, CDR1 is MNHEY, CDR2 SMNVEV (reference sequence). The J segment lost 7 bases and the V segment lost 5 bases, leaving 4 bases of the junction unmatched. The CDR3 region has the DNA TGTGCCAGCAGTCCGTGGACAGGGGGTGAAGCTTTCTTT. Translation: CASSPWTGGEAFF.

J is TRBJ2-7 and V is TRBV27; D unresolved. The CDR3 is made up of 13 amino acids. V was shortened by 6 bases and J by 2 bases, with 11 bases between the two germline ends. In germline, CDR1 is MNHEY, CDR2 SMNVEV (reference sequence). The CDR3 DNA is TGTGCCAGCAGCCGGATAGAAACCTACGAGCAGTACTTC. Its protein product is CASSRIETYEQYF.

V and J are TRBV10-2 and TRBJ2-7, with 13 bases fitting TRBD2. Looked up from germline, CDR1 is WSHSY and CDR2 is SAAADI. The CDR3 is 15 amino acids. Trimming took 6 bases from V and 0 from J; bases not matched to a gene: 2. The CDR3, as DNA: TGCGCCAGCAGAGGGACTAGCGGGACCTCCTACGAGCAGTACTTC. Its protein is CASRGTSGTSYEQYF.

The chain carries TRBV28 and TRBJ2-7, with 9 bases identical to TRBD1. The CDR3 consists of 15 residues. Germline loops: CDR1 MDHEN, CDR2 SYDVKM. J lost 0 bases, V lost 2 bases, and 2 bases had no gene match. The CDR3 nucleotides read TGTGCCAGCAGTTTACGGACAGGGGCCTCCTACGAGCAGTACTTC. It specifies CASSLRTGASYEQYF.

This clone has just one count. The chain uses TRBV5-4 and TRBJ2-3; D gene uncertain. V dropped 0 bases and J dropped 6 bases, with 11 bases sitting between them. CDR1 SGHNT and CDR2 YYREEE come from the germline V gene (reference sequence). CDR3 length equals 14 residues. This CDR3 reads CASSLDPSRDTQYF. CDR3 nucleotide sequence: TGTGCCAGCAGCTTGGACCCGAGCAGGGATACGCAGTATTTT.

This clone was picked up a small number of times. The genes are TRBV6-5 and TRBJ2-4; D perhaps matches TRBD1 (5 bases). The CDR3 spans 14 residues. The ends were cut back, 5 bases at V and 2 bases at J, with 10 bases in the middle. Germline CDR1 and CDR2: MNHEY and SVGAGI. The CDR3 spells CASSQGFTKNIQYF. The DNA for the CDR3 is TGTGCCAGCAGTCAGGGTTTTACCAAAAACATTCAGTACTTC.

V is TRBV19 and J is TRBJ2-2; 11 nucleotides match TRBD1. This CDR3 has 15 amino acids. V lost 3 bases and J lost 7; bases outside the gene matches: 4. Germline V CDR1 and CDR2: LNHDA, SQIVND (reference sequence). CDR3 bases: TGTGCCAGTAGTATCGGGACAGGGGGGTTCGGGGAGCTGTTTTTT. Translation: CASSIGTGGFGELFF.

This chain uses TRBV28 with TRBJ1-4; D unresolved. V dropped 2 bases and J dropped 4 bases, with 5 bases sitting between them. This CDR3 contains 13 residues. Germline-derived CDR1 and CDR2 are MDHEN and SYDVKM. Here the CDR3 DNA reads TGTGCCAGCAGTTTAACTAGTAATGAAAAACTGTTTTTT. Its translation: CASSLTSNEKLFF.

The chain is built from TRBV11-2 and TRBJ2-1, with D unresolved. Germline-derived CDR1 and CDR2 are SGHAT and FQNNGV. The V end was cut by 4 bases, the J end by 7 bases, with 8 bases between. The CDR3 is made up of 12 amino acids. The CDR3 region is CASSSGSNEQFF. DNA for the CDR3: TGTGCCAGCAGCTCAGGATCGAATGAGCAGTTCTTC.

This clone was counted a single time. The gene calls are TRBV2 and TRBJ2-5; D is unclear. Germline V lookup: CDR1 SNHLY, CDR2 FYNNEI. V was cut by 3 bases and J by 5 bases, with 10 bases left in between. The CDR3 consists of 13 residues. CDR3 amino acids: CASSDPVWETQYF. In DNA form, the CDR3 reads TGTGCCAGCAGTGACCCGGTTTGGGAGACCCAGTACTTC.

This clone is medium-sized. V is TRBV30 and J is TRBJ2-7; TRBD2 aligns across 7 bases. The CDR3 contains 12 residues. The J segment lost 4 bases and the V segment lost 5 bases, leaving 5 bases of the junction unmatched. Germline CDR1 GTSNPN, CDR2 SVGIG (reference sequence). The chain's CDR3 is CAWGLGGYEQYF. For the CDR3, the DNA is TGTGCCTGGGGCCTCGGGGGGTACGAGCAGTACTTC.

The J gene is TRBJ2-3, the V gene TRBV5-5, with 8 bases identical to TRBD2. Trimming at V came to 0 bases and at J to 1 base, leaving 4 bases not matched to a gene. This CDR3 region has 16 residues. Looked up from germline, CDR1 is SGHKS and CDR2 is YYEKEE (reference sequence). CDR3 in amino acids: CASSLAGRGGTDTQYF. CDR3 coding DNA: TGTGCCAGCAGCTTGGCGGGGCGGGGGGGCACAGATACGCAGTATTTT.

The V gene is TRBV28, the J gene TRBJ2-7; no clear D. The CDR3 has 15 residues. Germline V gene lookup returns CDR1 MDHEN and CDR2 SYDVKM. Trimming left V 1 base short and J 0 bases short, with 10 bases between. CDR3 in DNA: TGTGCCAGCAGTTTATACACCGGCAGCTCCTACGAGCAGTACTTC. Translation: CASSLYTGSSYEQYF.

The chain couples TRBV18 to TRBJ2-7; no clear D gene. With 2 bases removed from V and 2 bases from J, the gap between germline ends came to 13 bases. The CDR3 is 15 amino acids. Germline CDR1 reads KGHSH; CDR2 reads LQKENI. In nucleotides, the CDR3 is TGTGCCAGCTCACCATTAGAACGGCCGCCCTACGAGCAGTACTTC. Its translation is CASSPLERPPYEQYF.

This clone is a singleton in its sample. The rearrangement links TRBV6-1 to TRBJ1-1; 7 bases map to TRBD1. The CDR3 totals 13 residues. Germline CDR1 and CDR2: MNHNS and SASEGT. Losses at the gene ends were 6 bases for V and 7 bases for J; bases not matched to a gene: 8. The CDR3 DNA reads TGTGCCAGCAGCTCCCAGGGGGGCTTTGAAGCTTTCTTT. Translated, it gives CASSSQGGFEAFF.

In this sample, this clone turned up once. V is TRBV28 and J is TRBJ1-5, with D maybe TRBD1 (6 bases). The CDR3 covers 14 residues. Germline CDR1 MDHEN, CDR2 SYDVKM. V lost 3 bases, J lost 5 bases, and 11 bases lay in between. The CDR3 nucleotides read TGTGCCAGCAGTTTGGGTCAGGGGCATCAGCCCCAGCATTTT. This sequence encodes CASSLGQGHQPQHF.

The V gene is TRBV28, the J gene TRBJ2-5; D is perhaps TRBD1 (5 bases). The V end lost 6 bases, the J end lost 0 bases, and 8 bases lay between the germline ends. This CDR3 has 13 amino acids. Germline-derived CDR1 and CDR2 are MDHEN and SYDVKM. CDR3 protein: CASRPDNQETQYF. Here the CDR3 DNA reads TGTGCCAGCAGACCGGACAACCAAGAGACCCAGTACTTC.

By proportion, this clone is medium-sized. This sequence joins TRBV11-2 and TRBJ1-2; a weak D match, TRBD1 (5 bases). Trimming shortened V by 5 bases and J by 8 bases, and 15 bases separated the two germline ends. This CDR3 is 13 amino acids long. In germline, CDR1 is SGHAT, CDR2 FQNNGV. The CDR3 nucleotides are TGTGCCAGCAGCACCGACAGAGGTAACGGCTACACCTTC. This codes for CASSTDRGNGYTF.

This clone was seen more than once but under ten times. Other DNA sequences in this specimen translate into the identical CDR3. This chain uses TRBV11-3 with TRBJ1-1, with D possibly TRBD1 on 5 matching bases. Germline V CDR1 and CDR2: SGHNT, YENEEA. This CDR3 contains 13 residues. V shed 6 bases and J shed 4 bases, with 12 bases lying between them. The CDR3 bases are TGTGCCAGCAGTCGTTACAGGTCCACTGAAGCTTTCTTT. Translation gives CASSRYRSTEAFF. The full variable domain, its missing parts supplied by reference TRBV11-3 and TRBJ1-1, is EAGVVQSPRYKIIEKKQPVAFWCNPISGHNTLYWYLQNLGQGPELLIRYENEEAVDDSQLPKDRFSAERLKGVDSTLKIQPAELGDSAVYLCASSRYRSTEAFFGQGTRLTVV.

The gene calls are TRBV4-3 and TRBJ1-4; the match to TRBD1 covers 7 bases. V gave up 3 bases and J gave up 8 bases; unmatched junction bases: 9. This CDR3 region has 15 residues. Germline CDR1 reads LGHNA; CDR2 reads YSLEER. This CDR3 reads CASSHDPGGNEKLFF. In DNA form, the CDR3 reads TGCGCCAGCAGCCACGACCCAGGGGGGAACGAAAAACTGTTTTTT.

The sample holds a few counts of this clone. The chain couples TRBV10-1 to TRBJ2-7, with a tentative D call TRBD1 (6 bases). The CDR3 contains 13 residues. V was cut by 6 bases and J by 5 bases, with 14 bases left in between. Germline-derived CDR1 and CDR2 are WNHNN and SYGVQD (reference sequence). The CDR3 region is CASSPGVRDEQYF. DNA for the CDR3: TGCGCCAGCAGCCCAGGGGTGAGGGACGAGCAGTACTTC.

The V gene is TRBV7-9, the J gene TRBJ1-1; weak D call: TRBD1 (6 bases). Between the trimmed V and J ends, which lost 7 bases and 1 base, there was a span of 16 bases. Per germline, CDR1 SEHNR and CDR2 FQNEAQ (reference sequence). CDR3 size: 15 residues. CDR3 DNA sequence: TGTGCCAGCACCGCGCGGGACACACCGAACACTGAAGCTTTCTTT. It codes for CASTARDTPNTEAFF.

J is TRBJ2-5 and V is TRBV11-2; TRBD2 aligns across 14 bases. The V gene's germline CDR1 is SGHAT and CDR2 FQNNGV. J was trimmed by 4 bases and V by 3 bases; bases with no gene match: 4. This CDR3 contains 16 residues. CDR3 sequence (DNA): TGTGCCAGCAGCTTGACTAGCGGGGGGGCCGGAGAGACCCAGTACTTC. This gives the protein CASSLTSGGAGETQYF.